The 27 T cell receptor beta chains below were found in one sample sequenced in a study of blood T cell repertoires in COVID-19 (dated by TCRdb to the early 2020s). Receptor libraries were prepared by the immunoSEQ multiplex PCR assay. TCRdb re-hosts the immuneACCESS table, in-frame sequences only. Its copies lack some clones; in the studies checked, an unresolved V gene accounts for under half of them, and the cause for the rest is not known. The sample table records about 290,000 clones; nearly 90% of these occur just once. In total, the top ten clones hold roughly 10% of the sample. Material for sequencing was peripheral blood. The source is a woman aged 25 to 39 with COVID-19, enrolled during active disease.

This chain links TRBV7-9 with TRBJ2-3; 9 nucleotides line up with TRBD2. The CDR3 spans 14 residues. Trimming at V came to 4 bases and at J to 7 bases, leaving 6 bases not matched to a gene. Per germline, CDR1 SEHNR and CDR2 FQNEAQ (reference sequence). The CDR3 here is CASSSIAGAHTQYF. CDR3 nucleotide sequence: TGTGCCAGCAGCTCTATAGCGGGGGCGCATACGCAGTATTTT.

The V gene is TRBV7-9, the J gene TRBJ1-1; D is possibly TRBD1 (6 bases). V lost 2 bases and J lost 6, with 16 bases in between. Germline loops: CDR1 SEHNR, CDR2 FQNEAQ (reference sequence). This CDR3 spans 15 amino acids. The CDR3 loop reads CASSLRGSLGPEAFF. The CDR3 coding sequence is TGTGCCAGCAGCTTAAGGGGGAGTTTGGGGCCTGAAGCTTTCTTT.

The chain uses TRBV6-5 and TRBJ2-7, with a weak D call TRBD2 (5 bases). Germline assignment: CDR1 MNHEY and CDR2 SVGAGI. Trimming cost V 2 bases and J 0 bases, with 14 bases left between them. The CDR3 extends over 16 amino acids. CDR3 nucleotide sequence: TGTGCCAGCAGTTACCGCTTGGACTCCAGCTCCTACGAGCAGTACTTC. Protein product: CASSYRLDSSSYEQYF.

The chain has TRBV7-9 and TRBJ2-7; 8 nucleotides line up with TRBD2. The junction had 18 bases not matched to a gene; V was cut back by 5 bases and J by 0 bases. Looked up from germline, CDR1 is SEHNR and CDR2 is FQNEAQ (reference sequence). The CDR3 is 19 amino acids. The CDR3 reads CASSPRGTRGGRSSYEQYF. In DNA, the CDR3 is TGTGCCAGCAGCCCGCGGGGGACTCGCGGGGGGAGGAGCTCCTACGAGCAGTACTTC.

This chain links TRBV11-2 with TRBJ1-1, with D perhaps matching TRBD1 (6 bases). CDR3 size: 15 residues. Germline V gene lookup returns CDR1 SGHAT and CDR2 FQNNGV. The V gene lost 5 bases and the J gene lost 5 bases, with 18 bases spanning the gap. The DNA for the CDR3 is TGTGCCAGCAGCCAGACATACAGGGCTCGGACTGAAGCTTTCTTT. Translation: CASSQTYRARTEAFF.

V gene TRBV27 combines with J gene TRBJ1-4; 8 positions match TRBD1. V was pared by 3 bases and J by 8 bases, with 11 bases of the junction left unmatched. Germline V gene data show CDR1 as MNHEY and CDR2 as SMNVEV (reference sequence). The CDR3 loop spans 16 amino acids. The CDR3 region is CASSFRQGARMEKLFF. The CDR3 DNA reads as TGTGCCAGCAGTTTCCGTCAGGGGGCTCGGATGGAAAAACTGTTTTTT.

In its sample, this clone was seen once. The chain recombines TRBV5-1 with TRBJ1-2, with D uncertain. The germline CDR1 and CDR2 sequences are SGHRS and YFSETQ. With 5 bases removed from V and 4 bases from J, the gap between germline ends came to 12 bases. The CDR3 runs 13 residues. CDR3 sequence reads: CASREEETYGYTF. As DNA, the CDR3 is TGCGCCAGCAGAGAGGAGGAGACCTATGGCTACACCTTC.

The rearrangement joins TRBV27 to TRBJ2-1, with D perhaps matching TRBD2 (6 bases). CDR3 length: 12 residues. Trimming took 3 bases from V and 9 from J, leaving 9 bases between them. CDR1 is MNHEY and CDR2 is SMNVEV in the germline V gene (reference sequence). The CDR3 loop is CASSFGSGEQFF. The CDR3 nucleotides are TGTGCCAGCAGTTTCGGGAGCGGTGAGCAGTTCTTC.

The V call is TRBV4-1, the J call TRBJ1-6, with TRBD1 matching 7 bases. The CDR3 contains 14 residues. Germline V gives CDR1 MGHRA, CDR2 YSYEKL. The V segment lost 4 bases and the J segment 10 bases; nucleotides outside the gene matches: 7. The CDR3 here is CASSPRGLGSPLHF. CDR3 DNA sequence: TGCGCCAGCAGCCCAAGGGGGCTAGGATCACCCCTCCACTTT.

As concerns this clone: Other nucleotide sequences from this sample produce the same CDR3. The V call is TRBV13, the J call TRBJ2-1; D may be TRBD2 (5 bases). The germline V and J ends were trimmed by 0 bases and 4 bases, with 7 bases remaining between them. The CDR3 has 14 amino acids. Germline V lookup: CDR1 PRHDT, CDR2 FYEKMQ (reference sequence). The CDR3 DNA sequence: TGTGCCAGCAGCTTAGGACGGGGATACAATGAGCAGTTCTTC. Translated: CASSLGRGYNEQFF.

The rearrangement uses TRBV11-3 and TRBJ2-3; the match to TRBD1 covers 8 bases. Trimming removed 5 bases from V and 6 bases from J; junction bases left unmatched: 1. The CDR3 spans 12 residues. Germline-derived CDR1 and CDR2 are SGHNT and YENEEA. CDR3 residues: CASSRDRDTQYF. For the CDR3, the DNA is TGTGCCAGCAGCCGGGACAGGGATACGCAGTATTTT.

This sequence joins TRBV3-1 (or the pseudogene TRBV3-2) and TRBJ2-7; D call uncertain. The germline V gene has CDR1 LGHDT and CDR2 YNNKEL (reference sequence). V lost 4 bases to trimming and J lost 6 bases, with 22 bases between them. The CDR3 covers 16 residues. CDR3 bases: TGTGCCAGCAGCCGTTCCGTGAGGAGTCCCTTGAGCGAGCAGTACTTC. Its protein product is CASSRSVRSPLSEQYF.

The chain carries TRBV7-2 and TRBJ1-4; TRBD1 matches at 7 bases. Looked up from germline, CDR1 is SGHTA and CDR2 is FQGNSA. V was pared by 5 bases and J by 0 bases, with 3 bases of the junction left unmatched. The CDR3 contains 15 residues. This CDR3 is CASSQGTATNEKLFF. CDR3 sequence (DNA): TGTGCCAGCAGCCAAGGGACAGCAACTAATGAAAAACTGTTTTTT.

The V call is TRBV27, the J call TRBJ1-2, with D possibly being TRBD1 (5 bases). V lost 8 bases, J lost 3 bases, and 13 bases lay in between. This CDR3 spans 13 amino acids. The V gene's germline CDR1 is MNHEY and CDR2 SMNVEV (reference sequence). The CDR3 loop reads CASSLGGDYGYTF. The DNA for the CDR3 is TGTGCCAGCTCTTTGGGGGGAGACTATGGCTACACCTTC.

This clone was seen once. The rearrangement uses TRBV5-5 and TRBJ2-1, with 7 nucleotides matching TRBD1. Germline assignment: CDR1 SGHKS and CDR2 YYEKEE (reference sequence). The trim removed 5 bases at V and 8 bases at J, leaving 4 bases unmatched. The CDR3 runs to 12 residues. CDR3 sequence reads: CASSLTGYEQFF. DNA of the CDR3: TGTGCCAGCAGTCTGACAGGGTATGAGCAGTTCTTC.

The chain joins TRBV30 to TRBJ1-5; D gene uncertain. This CDR3 spans 15 amino acids. The V gene's germline CDR1 is GTSNPN and CDR2 SVGIG (reference sequence). With 2 bases removed from V and 5 bases from J, the gap between germline ends came to 16 bases. The CDR3 DNA sequence: TGTGCCTGGAGTTTCGCGGGCCACGGGGATCAGCCCCAGCATTTT. It encodes CAWSFAGHGDQPQHF.

The gene calls are TRBV5-4 and TRBJ1-4; TRBD1 matches at 8 bases. The J segment lost 8 bases and the V segment lost 3 bases, leaving 9 bases of the junction unmatched. CDR1 SGHNT and CDR2 YYREEE come from the germline V gene (reference sequence). The CDR3 contains 15 residues. As DNA, the CDR3 is TGTGCCAGCAGCTCGGACAGGGCGGGTGGAGAAAAACTGTTTTTT. Its translation is CASSSDRAGGEKLFF.

This sequence joins TRBV11-1 and TRBJ2-2; unclear D gene. This CDR3 spans 12 amino acids. The V and J ends lost 6 bases and 3 bases respectively, with 5 bases between them. In germline, CDR1 is SGHAT, CDR2 FQDESV (reference sequence). This CDR3 is CASRRYTGELFF. CDR3 nucleotide sequence: TGTGCCAGCAGGCGGTACACCGGGGAGCTGTTTTTT. Full variable domain (rest looked up from reference TRBV11-1 and TRBJ2-2): EAEVAQSPRYKITEKSQAVAFWCDPISGHATLYWYRQILGQGPELLVQFQDESVVDDSQLPKDRFSAERLKGVDSTLKIQPAELGDSAMYLCASRRYTGELFFGEGSRLTVL.

The chain recombines TRBV6-6 with TRBJ2-3; 7 bases map to TRBD2. The CDR3 is made up of 16 amino acids. The V gene end was trimmed by 7 bases and the J gene end by 0 bases; junction bases not matched to a gene: 10. CDR1 is MNHNY and CDR2 is SVGAGI in the germline V gene (reference sequence). The CDR3 sequence is CASTGGSPRSTDTQYF. The CDR3 bases are TGTGCCAGCACGGGCGGGAGCCCCCGAAGCACAGATACGCAGTATTTT.

This chain connects TRBV10-1 to TRBJ2-3; TRBD1 is a possible D gene (5 bases). This CDR3 has 13 amino acids. Germline V CDR1 and CDR2: WNHNN, SYGVQD (reference sequence). Trimming shortened V by 4 bases and J by 3 bases, and 8 bases separated the two germline ends. The CDR3 nucleotides read TGCGCCAGCAGTGTTACAGGAACAGATACGCAGTATTTT. Translation: CASSVTGTDTQYF.

V and J are TRBV28 and TRBJ1-5; 8 bases agree with TRBD1. The CDR3 spans 15 residues. Trimming at V came to 6 bases and at J to 11 bases, leaving 15 bases not matched to a gene. Looked up from germline, CDR1 is MDHEN and CDR2 is SYDVKM. CDR3 coding DNA: TGTGCCAGCAGCGCCACGACAGGGGCACCGCAAGCCCAGCATTTT. This encodes CASSATTGAPQAQHF.

For this clone: The same CDR3 is also encoded by other DNA sequences in this sample. V usage is TRBV5-1 and J usage is TRBJ2-7, with D tentatively TRBD1 (6 bases). There are 13 residues in the CDR3. Germline CDR1 SGHRS, CDR2 YFSETQ. The V and J ends lost 0 bases and 4 bases respectively, with 8 bases between them. The CDR3 protein is CASSLGTGYEQYF. CDR3 nucleotide sequence: TGCGCCAGCAGCTTGGGCACAGGGTACGAGCAGTACTTC.

The rearrangement links TRBV19 to TRBJ1-5, with D perhaps TRBD1 (6 bases). This CDR3 contains 19 residues. The germline V and J ends were trimmed by 5 bases and 0 bases, with 23 bases remaining between them. The germline V gene has CDR1 LNHDA and CDR2 SQIVND (reference sequence). The DNA of the CDR3 is TGTGCCAGTAGTCCCCGGGGGGCAGGGATTTTATATAGCAATCAGCCCCAGCATTTT. Its translation: CASSPRGAGILYSNQPQHF. Based on the CDR3 plus reference TRBV19 and TRBJ1-5, the full variable domain is DGGITQSPKYLFRKEGQNVTLSCEQNLNHDAMYWYRQDPGQGLRLIYYSQIVNDFQKGDIAEGYSVSREKKESFPLTVTSAQKNPTAFYLCASSPRGAGILYSNQPQHFGDGTRLSIL.

The V call is TRBV4-2, the J call TRBJ1-3; perhaps TRBD1 as D (6 bases). The germline gives CDR1 LGHNA, CDR2 YNFKEQ. The length of the CDR3 is 15 residues. The V end was cut by 2 bases, the J end by 0 bases, with 8 bases between. CDR3 loop: CASSQTGSSGNTIYF. CDR3 coding DNA: TGTGCCAGCAGCCAAACAGGGAGCTCTGGAAACACCATATATTTT.

The DNA of the CDR3 is TGCGCCAGCAGCTTTCTAGCGGGGGGTCTTGGGACCCAGTACTTC. This encodes CASSFLAGGLGTQYF. The chain uses TRBV4-1 and TRBJ2-5; 11 bases line up with TRBD2. Germline CDR1 is MGHRA and CDR2 is YSYEKL. With 5 bases clipped from V and 7 bases from J, the junction kept 9 bases outside the gene matches. The CDR3 has 15 amino acids.

The rearrangement joins TRBV2 to TRBJ2-7; TRBD1 aligns across 7 bases. The germline gives CDR1 SNHLY, CDR2 FYNNEI. The CDR3 has 11 residues. After removal of 11 bases from V and 1 base from J, the junction contained 2 bases not matched to a gene. CDR3 sequence: CAVQGSYEQYF. The CDR3 nucleotides are TGTGCCGTACAGGGGTCCTACGAGCAGTACTTC.

This clone turned up a few times. This CDR3 reads CASSQRSGSGYTF. DNA for the CDR3: TGTGCCAGCAGCCAAAGGTCGGGGTCTGGCTACACCTTC. The chain employs TRBV3-1 (or the pseudogene TRBV3-2) and TRBJ1-2, with D hard to call. This CDR3 comprises 13 residues. Trimming took 2 bases from V and 7 from J, leaving 11 bases between them. The germline V gene encodes CDR1 LGHDT and CDR2 YNNKEL (reference sequence).